This record looks at one T cell receptor beta chain sequence and its context. Authors' analysis steps: It was from reference gene primer amplification that nucleated cell counts were estimated. The assay was immunoSEQ multiplex PCR, and TCRdb's table has in-frame clones only and misses some. That table gives V, J and clone size, and the DNA gave D and trimming. In the table there are around 370,000 clones, more than 70% of which are singletons. The sample comes from a study of blood T cell repertoires in COVID-19. The CDR3 is made up of 12 amino acids. Germline CDR1 PRHDT, CDR2 FYEKMQ (reference sequence). Trimming cost V 10 bases and J 6 bases, with 15 bases left between them.

The rearrangement uses TRBV13 and TRBJ1-2, with TRBD1 as a possible D gene (5 bases). The sequence derives from a woman between 18 and 29 years old who had recovered from COVID-19. Sample: PBMCs or T cells enriched from blood (not recorded which). The CDR3 loop is CATPGTQDGYTF. CDR3 DNA: TGTGCCACCCCCGGGACTCAGGATGGCTACACCTTC.